These T cell receptor beta chains were read from a single sample in a study of control samples from healthy donors and cancer patients. Assay used: immunoSEQ multiplex PCR; TCRdb lists only in-frame clones, some missing. The sample shows around 200,000 clones, 90% to 95% of them seen only once. Material for sequencing was blood. The receptors were gathered from a middle-aged man in good health. Both conserved end residues are part of each CDR3. Each record gives: J gene, CDR3 length, clone size, V gene, CDR3 protein. Not all rows give a size; the values are once, few, many and, for expanded clones, a class.

TRBJ1-6	14	NA	TRBV28	CASLGAASNSPLHF
TRBJ2-1	15	NA	TRBV11-3	CASSLRDYPGNEQFF
TRBJ1-1	13	NA	TRBV6-2/TRBV6-3	CASSWGQGPEAFF
TRBJ2-2	16	NA	TRBV7-9	CASSLPTGARDGELFF
TRBJ1-6	15	NA	TRBV28	CASTLMAGAGSPLHF
TRBJ1-4	13	NA	TRBV18	CASSPQANEKLFF
TRBJ1-2	15	NA	TRBV3-1/TRBV3-2	CASSHTTEFNYGYTF
TRBJ1-3	14	NA	TRBV4-3	CASSQEGGIDTIYF
TRBJ2-3	16	NA	TRBV5-1	CASSSLGGVGTDTQYF
TRBJ2-7	14	NA	TRBV7-2	CASSLAGSSYEQYF
TRBJ2-2	13	NA	TRBV30	CAWGGVGTGELFF
TRBJ2-3	16	NA	TRBV5-1	CASSLPSTGGTDTQYF
TRBJ2-1	14	NA	TRBV6-5	CASSRNFPGSEQFF
TRBJ1-4	15	NA	TRBV5-1	CASSLLGGMNEKLFF
TRBJ2-3	17	NA	TRBV5-4	CASSLGGSGGSTDTQYF
TRBJ1-4	16	NA	TRBV9	CASSRADRATGEKLFF
TRBJ1-3	15	NA	TRBV21-1	CASSKGGRSGNTIYF
TRBJ1-4	16	NA	TRBV19	CASSPQRTGGNEKLFF
TRBJ1-2	12	NA	TRBV5-6	CASSSLRGLHTF
TRBJ1-2	12	NA	TRBV29-1	CSAVQGNYGYTF
TRBJ1-5	15	once	TRBV5-1	CASSLSGIQDQPQHF
TRBJ1-5	17	NA	TRBV6-2/TRBV6-3	CASSYVEGRKPNQPQHF
TRBJ1-2	15	NA	TRBV18	CASSPSTISTSGYTF
TRBJ1-6	15	once	TRBV18	CASSPRQFEGSPLHF
TRBJ2-1	21	NA	TRBV4-1	CASSQVKGLAGAPGSYNEQFF
TRBJ1-4	14	NA	TRBV7-2	CASSFSGLDEKLFF
TRBJ1-3	14	NA	TRBV5-1	CASSLAREGNTIYF
TRBJ1-2	12	NA	TRBV6-5	CASSPDTYGYTF
TRBJ2-1	16	NA	TRBV4-1	CASSRLAGGTYNEQFF
TRBJ2-1	15	NA	TRBV6-6	CASSYQGDSYNEQFF
TRBJ2-1	15	NA	TRBV10-3	CAISESPLRDNEQFF
TRBJ1-3	16	NA	TRBV5-1	CASGLTGGESVNTIYF
TRBJ1-1	17	NA	TRBV4-1	CASSQATTGGYNTEAFF
TRBJ1-1	13	NA	TRBV7-9	CASSREQVTEAFF
TRBJ2-1	15	NA	TRBV9	CASSVGTSSYNEQFF
TRBJ1-5	17	NA	TRBV18	CASTSYRDGAWNQPQHF